The 2 T cell receptor beta chains given below trace back to one sample, sequenced in a study of T-cell memory formation after mild COVID-19. TCRdb re-analysed the 5' RACE reads in MiXCR, keeping a single row per CDR3 protein. The table records approximately 260,000 distinct CDR3 sequences, under 20% of them present only once. The sample taken for sequencing was PBMCs or a T cell subset sorted from them (not recorded which). The source of these receptors is a man younger than 35 who had mild COVID-19 (a few samples of this study predate the infection). Cell type and time point are not known.

This chain joins TRBV25-1 and TRBJ2-3; no clear D. Trimming removed 5 bases from V and 4 bases from J, with 16 bases in between. The CDR3 spans 15 residues. Germline CDR1 is MGHDK and CDR2 is SYGVNS. The CDR3 nucleotides are TGTGCCAGCAGTACCTCGGGCGGTACCTCAGATACGCAGTATTTT. Translated, it gives CASSTSGGTSDTQYF.

The chain joins TRBV28 to TRBJ1-2; D unclear. This CDR3 contains 14 residues. V shed 8 bases and J shed 0 bases, with 13 bases lying between them. Germline CDR1 MDHEN, CDR2 SYDVKM. The CDR3 DNA sequence: TGTGCCAGCGCCGTCGGGGTGACTAACTATGGCTACACCTTC. The encoded protein is CASAVGVTNYGYTF.